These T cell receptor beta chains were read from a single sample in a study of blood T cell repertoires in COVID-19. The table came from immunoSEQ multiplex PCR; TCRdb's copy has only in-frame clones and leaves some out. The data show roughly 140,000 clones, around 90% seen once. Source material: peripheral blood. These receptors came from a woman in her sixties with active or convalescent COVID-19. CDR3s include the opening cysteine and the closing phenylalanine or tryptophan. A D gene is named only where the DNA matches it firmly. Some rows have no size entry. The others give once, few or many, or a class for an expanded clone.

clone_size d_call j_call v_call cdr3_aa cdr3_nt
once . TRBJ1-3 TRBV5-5 CASSSGTPGNTIYF TGTGCCAGCAGCTCAGGGACACCTGGAAACACCATATATTTT
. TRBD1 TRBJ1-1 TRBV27 CASSSPGTANTEAFF TGTGCCAGCAGTTCCCCCGGGACAGCGAACACTGAAGCTTTCTTT
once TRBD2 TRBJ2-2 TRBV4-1 CASSQRGPLAGLVGELFF TGCGCCAGCAGCCAAAGGGGTCCGCTAGCGGGGCTGGTCGGGGAGCTGTTTTTT
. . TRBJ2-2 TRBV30 CAWSVLLGNTGELFF TGTGCCTGGAGTGTACTTCTCGGGAACACCGGGGAGCTGTTTTTT
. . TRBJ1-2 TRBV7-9 CASSLWGTDTGYTF TGTGCCAGCAGCTTATGGGGGACTGACACTGGCTACACCTTC
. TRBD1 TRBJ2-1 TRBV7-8 CASSQIRPGQGRDEQFF TGTGCCAGCAGCCAGATCCGGCCGGGACAGGGTCGAGATGAGCAGTTCTTC
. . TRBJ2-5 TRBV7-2 CASSLTWNQETQYF TGTGCCAGCAGCTTGACATGGAACCAAGAGACCCAGTACTTC
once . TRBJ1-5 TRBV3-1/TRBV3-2 CASSHYRTRARQPQHF TGTGCCAGCAGCCATTATCGGACAAGGGCCCGGCAGCCCCAGCATTTT
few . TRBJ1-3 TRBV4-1 CASSQDPNRWSGNTIYF TGCGCCAGCAGCCAAGATCCTAACCGATGGTCTGGAAACACCATATATTTT
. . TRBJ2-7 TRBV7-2 CASSRGTESYEQYF TGTGCCAGCAGCCGCGGGACAGAGTCCTACGAGCAGTACTTC
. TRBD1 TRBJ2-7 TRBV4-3 CASSRDGTGGGEQYF TGCGCCAGCAGCAGGGACGGGACAGGGGGCGGCGAGCAGTACTTC
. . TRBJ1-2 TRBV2 CASSPPGTRGYGYTF TGTGCCAGCAGTCCTCCGGGGACGCGGGGCTATGGCTACACCTTC
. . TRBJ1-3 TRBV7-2 CASSLGLGSGNTIYF TGTGCCAGCAGCTTAGGCCTCGGCTCTGGAAACACCATATATTTT
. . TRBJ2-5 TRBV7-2 CASSLDWTGLETQYF TGTGCCAGCAGCTTAGATTGGACGGGGTTGGAGACCCAGTACTTC
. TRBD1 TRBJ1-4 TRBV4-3 CASSQGQGSEKLFF TGCGCCAGCAGCCAGGGACAGGGTAGTGAAAAACTGTTTTTT